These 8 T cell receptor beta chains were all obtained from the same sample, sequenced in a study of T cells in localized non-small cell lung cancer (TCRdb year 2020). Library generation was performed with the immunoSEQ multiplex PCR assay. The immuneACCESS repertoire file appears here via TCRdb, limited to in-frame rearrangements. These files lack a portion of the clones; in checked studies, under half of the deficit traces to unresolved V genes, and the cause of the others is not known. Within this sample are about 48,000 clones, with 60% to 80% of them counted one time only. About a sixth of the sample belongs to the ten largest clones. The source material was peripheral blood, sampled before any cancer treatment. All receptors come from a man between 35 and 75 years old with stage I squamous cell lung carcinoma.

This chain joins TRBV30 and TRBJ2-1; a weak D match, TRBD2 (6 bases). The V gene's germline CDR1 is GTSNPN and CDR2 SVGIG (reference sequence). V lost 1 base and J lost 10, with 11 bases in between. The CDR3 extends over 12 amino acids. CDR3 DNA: TGTGCCTGGAGTGGGGGAGGAGGGGAGCAGTTCTTC. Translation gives CAWSGGGGEQFF.

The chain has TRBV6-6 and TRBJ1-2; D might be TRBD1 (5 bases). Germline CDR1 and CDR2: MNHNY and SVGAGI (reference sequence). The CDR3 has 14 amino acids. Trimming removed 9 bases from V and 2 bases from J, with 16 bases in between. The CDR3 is CASRGFQSNYGYTF. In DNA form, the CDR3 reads TGTGCCAGTCGGGGGTTTCAATCCAACTATGGCTACACCTTC.

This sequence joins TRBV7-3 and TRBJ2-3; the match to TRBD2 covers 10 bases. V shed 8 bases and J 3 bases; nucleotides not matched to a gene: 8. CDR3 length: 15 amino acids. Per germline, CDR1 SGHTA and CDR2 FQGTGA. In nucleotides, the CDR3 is TGTGCCAGCCAGCGGGGGGGCTCCCCAACAGATACGCAGTATTTT. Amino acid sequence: CASQRGGSPTDTQYF.

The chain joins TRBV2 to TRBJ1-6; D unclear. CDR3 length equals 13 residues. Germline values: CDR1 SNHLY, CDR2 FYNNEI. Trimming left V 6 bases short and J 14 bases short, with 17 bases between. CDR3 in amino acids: CASSLDLAGALHF. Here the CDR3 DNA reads TGTGCCAGCAGCCTAGACCTAGCTGGAGCCCTCCACTTT.

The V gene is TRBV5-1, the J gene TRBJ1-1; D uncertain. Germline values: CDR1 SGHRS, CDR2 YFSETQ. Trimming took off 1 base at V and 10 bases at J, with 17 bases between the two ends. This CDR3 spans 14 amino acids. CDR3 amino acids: CASSLRADTEGAFF. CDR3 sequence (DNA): TGCGCCAGCAGCTTGAGGGCTGACACGGAAGGAGCTTTCTTT.

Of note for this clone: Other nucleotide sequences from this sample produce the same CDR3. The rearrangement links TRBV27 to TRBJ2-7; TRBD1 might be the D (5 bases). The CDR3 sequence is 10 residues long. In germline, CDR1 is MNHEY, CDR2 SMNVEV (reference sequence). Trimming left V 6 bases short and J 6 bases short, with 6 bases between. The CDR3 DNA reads TGTGCCAGCAGAGGGGTCGAGCAGTACTTC. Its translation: CASRGVEQYF.

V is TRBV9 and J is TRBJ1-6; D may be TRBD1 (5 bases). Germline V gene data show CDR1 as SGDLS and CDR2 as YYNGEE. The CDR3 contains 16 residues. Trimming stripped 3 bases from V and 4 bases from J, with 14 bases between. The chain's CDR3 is CASSDAETAYNSPLHF. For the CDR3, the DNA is TGTGCCAGCAGCGACGCCGAGACAGCTTATAATTCACCCCTCCACTTT.

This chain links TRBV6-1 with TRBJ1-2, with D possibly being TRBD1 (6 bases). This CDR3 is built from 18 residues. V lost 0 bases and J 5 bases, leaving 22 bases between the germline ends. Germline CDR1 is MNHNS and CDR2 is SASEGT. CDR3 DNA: TGTGCCAGCAGTGAAGCACAATTAGACAGGCCCCTCCAATATGGCTACACCTTC. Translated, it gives CASSEAQLDRPLQYGYTF.